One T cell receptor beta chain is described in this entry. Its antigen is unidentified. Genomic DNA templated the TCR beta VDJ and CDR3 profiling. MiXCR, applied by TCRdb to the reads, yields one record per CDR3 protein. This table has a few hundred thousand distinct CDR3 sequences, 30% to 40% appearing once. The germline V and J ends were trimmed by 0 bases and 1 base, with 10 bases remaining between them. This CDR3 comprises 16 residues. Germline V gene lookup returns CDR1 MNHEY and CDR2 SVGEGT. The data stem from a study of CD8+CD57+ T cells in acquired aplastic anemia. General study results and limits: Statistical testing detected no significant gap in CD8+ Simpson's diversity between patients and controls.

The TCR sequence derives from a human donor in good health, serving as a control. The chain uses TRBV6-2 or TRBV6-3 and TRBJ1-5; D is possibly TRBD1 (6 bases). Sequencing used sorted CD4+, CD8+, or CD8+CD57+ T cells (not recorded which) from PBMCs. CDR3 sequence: CASSYSIQGSNQPQHF. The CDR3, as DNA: TGTGCCAGCAGTTACTCGATACAGGGCAGCAATCAGCCCCAGCATTTT.